This TCR beta chain appears in the sequencing data of a study of neurological immune-mediated disorders. This clonotype has at least ten counts. TCRdb re-derived calls from the 5' RACE reads in MiXCR, one entry per CDR3 protein. The profile covers roughly 61,000 distinct CDR3 sequences, with about 10% appearing a single time and 6.6% taken by the ten largest. Time point noted: longitudinal time-point 1 (baseline). CDR1 and CDR2 (germline): DFQATT, SNEGSKA (reference sequence). This CDR3 comprises 15 residues. Trimming removed 4 bases at V and 1 base at J, with 14 bases between. Sequencing used PBMCs. This chain joins TRBV20-1 and TRBJ1-5; possibly TRBD1 for D (6 bases). This TCR was recovered from a male donor with HTLV-1-associated myelopathy (HAM/TSP). The CDR3 DNA reads TGCAGTGCTACACGACAGGAGTCGAGCAATCAGCCCCAGCATTTT. Translated: CSATRQESSNQPQHF.